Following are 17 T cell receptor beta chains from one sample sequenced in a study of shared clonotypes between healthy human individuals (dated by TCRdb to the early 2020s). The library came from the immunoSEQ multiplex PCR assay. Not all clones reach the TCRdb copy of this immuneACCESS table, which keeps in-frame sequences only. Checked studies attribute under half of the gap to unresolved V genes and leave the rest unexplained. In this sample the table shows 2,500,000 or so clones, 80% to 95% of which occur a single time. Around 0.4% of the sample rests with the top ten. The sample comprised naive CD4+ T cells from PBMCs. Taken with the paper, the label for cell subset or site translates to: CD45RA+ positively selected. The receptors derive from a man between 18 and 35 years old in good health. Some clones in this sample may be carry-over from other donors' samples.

DNA for the CDR3: TGTGCCAGCAGTGAAGGGTGGGGTCAGCCCCAGCATTTT. This codes for CASSEGWGQPQHF. The chain recombines TRBV2 with TRBJ1-5; no reliable D call. The CDR3 has 13 residues. The V end was cut by 1 base, the J end by 6 bases, with 7 bases between. The germline gives CDR1 SNHLY, CDR2 FYNNEI.

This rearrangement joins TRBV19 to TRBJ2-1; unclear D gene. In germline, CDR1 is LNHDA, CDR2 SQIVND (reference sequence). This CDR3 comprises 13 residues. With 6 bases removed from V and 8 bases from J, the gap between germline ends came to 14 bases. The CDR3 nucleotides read TGTGCCAGTAGGTTGTCGGGCGGCCATGAGCAGTTCTTC. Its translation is CASRLSGGHEQFF.

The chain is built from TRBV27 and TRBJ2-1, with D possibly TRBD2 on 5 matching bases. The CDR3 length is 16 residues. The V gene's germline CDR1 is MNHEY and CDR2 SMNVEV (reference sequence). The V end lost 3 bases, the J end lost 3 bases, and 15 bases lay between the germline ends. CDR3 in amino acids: CASSFSRLALYNEQFF. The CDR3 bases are TGTGCCAGCAGTTTCTCCCGGCTAGCACTCTACAATGAGCAGTTCTTC.

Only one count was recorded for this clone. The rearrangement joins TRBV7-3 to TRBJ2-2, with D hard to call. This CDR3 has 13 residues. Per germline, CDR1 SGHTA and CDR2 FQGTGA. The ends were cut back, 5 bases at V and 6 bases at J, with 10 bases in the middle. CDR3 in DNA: TGTGCCAGCAGCCCGACCTTCTCCGGGGAGCTGTTTTTT. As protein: CASSPTFSGELFF.

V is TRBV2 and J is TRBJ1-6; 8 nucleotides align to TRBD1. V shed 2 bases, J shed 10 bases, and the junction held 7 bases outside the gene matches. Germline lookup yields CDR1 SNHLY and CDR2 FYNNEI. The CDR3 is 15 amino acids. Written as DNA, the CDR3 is TGTGCCAGCAGTGAAAGGACAGGGAGGAGATCACCCCTCCACTTT. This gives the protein CASSERTGRRSPLHF. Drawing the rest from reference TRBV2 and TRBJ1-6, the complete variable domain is EPEVTQTPSHQVTQMGQEVILRCVPISNHLYFYWYRQILGQKVEFLVSFYNNEISEKSEIFDDQFSVERPDGSNFTLKIRSTKLEDSAMYFCASSERTGRRSPLHFGNGTRLTVT.

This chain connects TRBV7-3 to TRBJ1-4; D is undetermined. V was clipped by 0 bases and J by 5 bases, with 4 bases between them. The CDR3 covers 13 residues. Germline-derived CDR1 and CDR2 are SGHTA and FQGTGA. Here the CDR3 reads CASSLTRNEKLFF. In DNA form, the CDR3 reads TGTGCCAGCAGCTTAACCAGGAATGAAAAACTGTTTTTT.

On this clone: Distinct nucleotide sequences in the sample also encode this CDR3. The CDR3 here is CASSPRDSNQPQHF. CDR3 DNA sequence: TGTGCCAGCTCACCTAGGGATAGCAATCAGCCCCAGCATTTT. V and J are TRBV18 and TRBJ1-5; the D is unclear. The CDR3 contains 14 residues. Trimming removed 3 bases at V and 0 bases at J, with 6 bases between. Germline V CDR1 and CDR2: KGHSH, LQKENI.

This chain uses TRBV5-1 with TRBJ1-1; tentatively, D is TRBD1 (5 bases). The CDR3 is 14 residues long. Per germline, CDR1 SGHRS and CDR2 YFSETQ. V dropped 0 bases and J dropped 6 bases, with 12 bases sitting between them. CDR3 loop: CASSLVGVVAEAFF. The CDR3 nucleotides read TGCGCCAGCAGCTTGGTAGGGGTAGTGGCTGAAGCTTTCTTT.

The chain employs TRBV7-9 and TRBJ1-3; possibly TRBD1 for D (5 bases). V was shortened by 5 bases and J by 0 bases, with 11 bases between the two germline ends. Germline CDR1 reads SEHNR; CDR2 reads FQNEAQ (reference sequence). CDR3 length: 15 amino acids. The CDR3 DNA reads TGTGCCAGCAGCCCGGGGGGAAACTCTGGAAACACCATATATTTT. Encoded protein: CASSPGGNSGNTIYF.

The CDR3 here is CASREPGGTHGYEQYF. For the CDR3, the DNA is TGTGCCAGCAGAGAACCAGGGGGGACTCACGGGTACGAGCAGTACTTC. The chain joins TRBV6-1 to TRBJ2-7, with D maybe TRBD1 (7 bases). The CDR3 sequence is 16 residues long. V lost 6 bases, J lost 4 bases, and 22 bases lay in between. CDR1 and CDR2 from the germline V gene are MNHNS and SASEGT.

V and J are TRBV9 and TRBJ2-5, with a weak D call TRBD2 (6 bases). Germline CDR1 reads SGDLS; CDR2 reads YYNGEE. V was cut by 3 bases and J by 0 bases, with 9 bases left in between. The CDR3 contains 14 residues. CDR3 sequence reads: CASSEGLHQETQYF. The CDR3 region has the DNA TGTGCCAGCAGCGAGGGACTTCACCAAGAGACCCAGTACTTC.

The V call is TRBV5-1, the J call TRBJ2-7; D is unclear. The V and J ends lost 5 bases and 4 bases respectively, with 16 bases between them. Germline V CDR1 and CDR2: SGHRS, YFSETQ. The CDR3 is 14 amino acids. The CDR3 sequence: CASRWSGNGYEQYF. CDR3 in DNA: TGCGCCAGCAGGTGGAGTGGGAATGGGTACGAGCAGTACTTC.

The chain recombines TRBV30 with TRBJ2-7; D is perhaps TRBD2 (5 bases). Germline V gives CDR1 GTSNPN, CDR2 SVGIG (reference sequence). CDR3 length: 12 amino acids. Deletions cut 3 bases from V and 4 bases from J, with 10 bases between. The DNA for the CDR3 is TGTGCCTGGAGCCCTGAGGGTTACGAGCAGTACTTC. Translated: CAWSPEGYEQYF.

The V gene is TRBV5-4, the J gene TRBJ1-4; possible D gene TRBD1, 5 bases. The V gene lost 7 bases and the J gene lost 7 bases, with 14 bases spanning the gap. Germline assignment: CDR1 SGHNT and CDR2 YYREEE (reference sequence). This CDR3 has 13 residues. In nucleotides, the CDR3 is TGTGCCAGCGGGACGGACACACGTGAAAAACTGTTTTTT. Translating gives CASGTDTREKLFF.

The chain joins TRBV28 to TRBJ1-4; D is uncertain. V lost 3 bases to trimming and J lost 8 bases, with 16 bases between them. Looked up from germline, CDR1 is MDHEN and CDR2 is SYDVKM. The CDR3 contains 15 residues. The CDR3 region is CASSFLYNVPEKLFF. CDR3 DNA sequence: TGTGCCAGCAGTTTTCTCTATAACGTTCCCGAAAAACTGTTTTTT.

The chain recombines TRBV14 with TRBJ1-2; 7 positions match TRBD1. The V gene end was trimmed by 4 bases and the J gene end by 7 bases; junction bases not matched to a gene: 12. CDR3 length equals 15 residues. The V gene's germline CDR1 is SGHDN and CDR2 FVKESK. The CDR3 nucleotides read TGTGCCAGCAGCCGACAGGGATCGGGGAACCGTGGCTACACCTTC. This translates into CASSRQGSGNRGYTF.

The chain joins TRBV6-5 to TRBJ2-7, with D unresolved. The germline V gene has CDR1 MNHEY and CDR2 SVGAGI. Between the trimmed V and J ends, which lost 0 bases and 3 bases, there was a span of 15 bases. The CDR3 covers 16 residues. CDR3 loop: CASSYSVASPVYEQYF. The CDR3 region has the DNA TGTGCCAGCAGTTACTCGGTCGCCTCACCGGTCTACGAGCAGTACTTC.